This T cell receptor beta chain was recovered during a study of T cell responses to AZD1222 COVID-19 vaccine. Only in-frame clones appear in the TCRdb table, and some are missing; sequencing was by immunoSEQ multiplex PCR. The table records about 140,000 clones, about 88% of them present only once. V shed 4 bases and J shed 0 bases, with 11 bases lying between them. The germline V gene has CDR1 SGHRS and CDR2 YFSETQ. This CDR3 contains 15 residues. As for this clone: Its antigen is undetermined.

Overall study findings and caveats: Clonal diversity may have been underestimated, and the donors were mostly white British, with more females than males. Sampling captured repertoires only after the peak T cell response. Just 5 to 7 AZD1222 recipients were seropositive at baseline.

This TCR was recovered from an adult in good health. This material consisted of peripheral blood, taken on day 0 of AZD1222 vaccination. The genes are TRBV5-1 and TRBJ1-3; perhaps TRBD1 as D (6 bases). CDR3 amino acids: CASSRGGGSGNTIYF. In nucleotides, the CDR3 is TGCGCCAGCAGCCGCGGAGGGGGCTCTGGAAACACCATATATTTT.